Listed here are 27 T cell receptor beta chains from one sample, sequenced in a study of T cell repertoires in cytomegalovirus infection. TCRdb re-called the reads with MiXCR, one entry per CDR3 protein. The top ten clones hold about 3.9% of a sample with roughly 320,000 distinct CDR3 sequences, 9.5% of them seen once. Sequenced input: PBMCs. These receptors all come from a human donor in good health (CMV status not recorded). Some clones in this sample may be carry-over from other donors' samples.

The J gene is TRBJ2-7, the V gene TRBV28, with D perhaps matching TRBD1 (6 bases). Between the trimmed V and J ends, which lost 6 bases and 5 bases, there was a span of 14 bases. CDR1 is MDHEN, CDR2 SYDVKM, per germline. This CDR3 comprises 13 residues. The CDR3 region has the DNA TGTGCCAGCAGGAACGGACAGTCGCACGAGCAGTACTTC. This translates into CASRNGQSHEQYF.

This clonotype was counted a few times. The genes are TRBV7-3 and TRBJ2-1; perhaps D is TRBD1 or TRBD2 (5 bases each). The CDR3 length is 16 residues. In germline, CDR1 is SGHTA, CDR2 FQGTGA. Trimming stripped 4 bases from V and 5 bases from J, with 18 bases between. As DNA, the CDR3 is TGTGCCAGCAGCTCCAAGAGAGGGGTTTCGCACAATGAGCAGTTCTTC. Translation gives CASSSKRGVSHNEQFF.

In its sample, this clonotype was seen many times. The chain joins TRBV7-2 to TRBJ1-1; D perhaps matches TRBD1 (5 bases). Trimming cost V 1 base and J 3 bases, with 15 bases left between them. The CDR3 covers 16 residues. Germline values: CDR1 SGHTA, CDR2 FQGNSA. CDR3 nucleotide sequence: TGTGCCAGCAGCTTAGAGGGGCGAGGCTGGGACACTGAAGCTTTCTTT. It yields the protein CASSLEGRGWDTEAFF. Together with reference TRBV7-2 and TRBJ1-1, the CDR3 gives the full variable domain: GAGVSQSPSNKVTEKGKDVELRCDPISGHTALYWYRQSLGQGLEFLIYFQGNSAPDKSGLPSDRFSAERTGGSVSTLTIQRTQQEDSAVYLCASSLEGRGWDTEAFFGQGTRLTVV.

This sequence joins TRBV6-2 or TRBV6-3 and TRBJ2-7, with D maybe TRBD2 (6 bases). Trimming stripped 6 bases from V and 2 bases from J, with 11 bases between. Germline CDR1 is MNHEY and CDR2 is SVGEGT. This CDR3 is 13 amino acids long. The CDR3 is CASRGTPAYEQYF. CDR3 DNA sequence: TGTGCCAGCAGGGGGACTCCGGCCTACGAGCAGTACTTC.

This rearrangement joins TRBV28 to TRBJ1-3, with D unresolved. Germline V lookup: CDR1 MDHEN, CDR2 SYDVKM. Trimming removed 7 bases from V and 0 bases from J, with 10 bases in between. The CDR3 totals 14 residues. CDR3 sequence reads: CASKDTYSGNTIYF. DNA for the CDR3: TGTGCCAGCAAAGACACGTACTCTGGAAACACCATATATTTT.

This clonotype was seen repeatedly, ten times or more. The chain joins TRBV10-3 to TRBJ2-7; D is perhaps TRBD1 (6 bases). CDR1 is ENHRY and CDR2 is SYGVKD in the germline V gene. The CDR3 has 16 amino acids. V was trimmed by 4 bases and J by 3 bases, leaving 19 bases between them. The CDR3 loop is CAISVVPPTGHYEQYF. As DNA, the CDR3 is TGTGCCATCAGTGTAGTCCCCCCGACAGGCCACTACGAGCAGTACTTC.

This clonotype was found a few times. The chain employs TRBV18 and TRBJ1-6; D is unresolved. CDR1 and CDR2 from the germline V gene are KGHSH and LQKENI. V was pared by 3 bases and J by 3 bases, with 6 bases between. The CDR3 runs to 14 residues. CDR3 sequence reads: CASSPGYYNSPLHF. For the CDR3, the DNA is TGTGCCAGCTCACCGGGTTACTATAATTCACCCCTCCACTTT.

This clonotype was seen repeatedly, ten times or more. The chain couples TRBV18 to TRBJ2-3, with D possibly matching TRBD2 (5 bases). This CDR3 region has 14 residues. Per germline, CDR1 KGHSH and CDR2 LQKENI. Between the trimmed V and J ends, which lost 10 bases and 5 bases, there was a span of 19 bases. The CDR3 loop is CATNVGLGLDTQYF. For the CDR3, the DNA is TGTGCCACCAATGTCGGACTGGGATTAGATACGCAGTATTTT.

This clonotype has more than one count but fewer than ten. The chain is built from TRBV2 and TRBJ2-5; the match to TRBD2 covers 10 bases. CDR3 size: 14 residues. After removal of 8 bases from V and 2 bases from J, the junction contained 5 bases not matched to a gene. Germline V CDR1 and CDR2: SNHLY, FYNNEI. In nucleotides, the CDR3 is TGTGCCAGCGACCCGGGACTAGCGCAAGAGACCCAGTACTTC. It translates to CASDPGLAQETQYF.

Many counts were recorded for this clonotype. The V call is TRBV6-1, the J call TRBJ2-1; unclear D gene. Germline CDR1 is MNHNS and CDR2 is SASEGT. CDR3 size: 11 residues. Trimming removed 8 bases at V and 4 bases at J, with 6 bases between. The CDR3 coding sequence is TGTGCCAGCGACCGTTACAATGAGCAGTTCTTC. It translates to CASDRYNEQFF.

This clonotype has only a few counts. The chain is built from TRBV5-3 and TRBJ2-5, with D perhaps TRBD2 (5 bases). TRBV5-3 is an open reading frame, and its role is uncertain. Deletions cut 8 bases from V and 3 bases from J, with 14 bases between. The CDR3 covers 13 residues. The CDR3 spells CASRRTPEETQYF. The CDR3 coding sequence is TGTGCCAGCAGGCGGACTCCCGAAGAGACCCAGTACTTC.

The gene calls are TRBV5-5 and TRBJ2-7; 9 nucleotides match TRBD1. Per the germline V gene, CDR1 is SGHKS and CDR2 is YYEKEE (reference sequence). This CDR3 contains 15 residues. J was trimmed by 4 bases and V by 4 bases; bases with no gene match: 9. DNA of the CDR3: TGTGCCAGCAGCCCGGCCGGGACAGGGCTTTACGAGCAGTACTTC. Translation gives CASSPAGTGLYEQYF.

In DNA, the CDR3 is TGTGCCAGCAGCTTAGCGAACAGGGGGTGCACCTTC. It encodes CASSLANRGCTF. The J gene is TRBJ1-2, the V gene TRBV7-6; 8 nucleotides line up with TRBD1. Trimming at V came to 0 bases and at J to 13 bases, leaving 4 bases not matched to a gene. In germline, CDR1 is SGHVS, CDR2 FNYEAQ. This CDR3 region has 12 residues.

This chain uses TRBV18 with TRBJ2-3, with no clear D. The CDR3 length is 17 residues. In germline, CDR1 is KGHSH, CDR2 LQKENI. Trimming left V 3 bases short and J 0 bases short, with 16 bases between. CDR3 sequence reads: CASSPIGPRPSTDTQYF. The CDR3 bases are TGTGCCAGCTCACCGATCGGACCGAGACCTAGCACAGATACGCAGTATTTT.

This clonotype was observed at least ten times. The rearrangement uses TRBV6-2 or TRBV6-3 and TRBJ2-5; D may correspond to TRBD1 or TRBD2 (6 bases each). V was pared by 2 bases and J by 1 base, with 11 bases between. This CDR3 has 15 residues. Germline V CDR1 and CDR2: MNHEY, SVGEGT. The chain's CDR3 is CASSYAGGGQETQYF. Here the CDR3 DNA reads TGTGCCAGCAGTTACGCTGGAGGGGGCCAAGAGACCCAGTACTTC.

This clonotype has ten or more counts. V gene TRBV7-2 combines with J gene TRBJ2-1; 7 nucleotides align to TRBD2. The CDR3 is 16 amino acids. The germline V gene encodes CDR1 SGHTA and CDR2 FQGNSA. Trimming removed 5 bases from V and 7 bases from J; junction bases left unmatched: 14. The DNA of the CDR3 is TGTGCCAGCAGCCCAGGACGGACTAGGGTTGGGAATGAGCAGTTCTTC. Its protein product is CASSPGRTRVGNEQFF.

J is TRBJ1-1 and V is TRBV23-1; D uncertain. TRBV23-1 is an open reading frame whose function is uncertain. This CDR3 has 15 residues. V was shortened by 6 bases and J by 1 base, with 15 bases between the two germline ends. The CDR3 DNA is TGCGCCAGCAGCCTGACACCTATCGAGAACACTGAAGCTTTCTTT. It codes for CASSLTPIENTEAFF.

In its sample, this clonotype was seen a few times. CDR3: CASSGTGSGEKLFF. The CDR3 coding sequence is TGTGCCAGCAGCGGGACAGGCTCCGGCGAAAAACTGTTTTTT. The chain employs TRBV27 and TRBJ1-4; 8 positions agree with TRBD1. Germline CDR1 reads MNHEY; CDR2 reads SMNVEV (reference sequence). The CDR3 runs to 14 residues. Unmatched junction bases numbered 8, after V lost 6 bases and J lost 8 bases.

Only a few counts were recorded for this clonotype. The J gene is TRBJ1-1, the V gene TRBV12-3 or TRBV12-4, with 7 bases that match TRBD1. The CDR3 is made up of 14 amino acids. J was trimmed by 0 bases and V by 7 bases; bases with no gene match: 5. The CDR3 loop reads CASNRDSLNTEAFF. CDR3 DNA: TGTGCCAGCAACAGGGACAGCCTGAACACTGAAGCTTTCTTT.

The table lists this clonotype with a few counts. The CDR3 here is CSARALQGAAEAFF. For the CDR3, the DNA is TGCAGTGCTAGAGCCCTACAGGGGGCTGCTGAAGCTTTCTTT. This chain links TRBV20-1 with TRBJ1-1, with 9 bases identical to TRBD1. CDR3 size: 14 residues. With 1 base clipped from V and 6 bases from J, the junction kept 6 bases outside the gene matches. Germline loops: CDR1 DFQATT, CDR2 SNEGSKA (reference sequence).

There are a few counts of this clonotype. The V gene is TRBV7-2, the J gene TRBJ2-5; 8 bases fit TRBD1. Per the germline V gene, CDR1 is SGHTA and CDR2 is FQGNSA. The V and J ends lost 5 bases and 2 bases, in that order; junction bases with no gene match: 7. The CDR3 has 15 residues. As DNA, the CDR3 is TGTGCCAGCAGCACCCGCGGGACAGGACAAGAGACCCAGTACTTC. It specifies CASSTRGTGQETQYF.

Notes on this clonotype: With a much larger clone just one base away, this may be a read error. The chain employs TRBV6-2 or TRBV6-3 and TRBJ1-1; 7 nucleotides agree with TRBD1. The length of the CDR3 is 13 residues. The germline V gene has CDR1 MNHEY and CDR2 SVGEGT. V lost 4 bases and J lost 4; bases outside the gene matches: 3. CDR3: CASSFSGGTEAFF. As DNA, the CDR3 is TGTGCCAGCAGTTTCTCAGGGGGCACTGAAGCTTTCTTT.

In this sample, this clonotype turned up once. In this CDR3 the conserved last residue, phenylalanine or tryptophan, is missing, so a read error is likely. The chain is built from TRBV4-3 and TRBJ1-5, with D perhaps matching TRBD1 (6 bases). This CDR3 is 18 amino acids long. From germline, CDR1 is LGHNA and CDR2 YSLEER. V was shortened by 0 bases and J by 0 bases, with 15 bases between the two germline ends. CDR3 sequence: CASSQDRTADHSNQPQHL. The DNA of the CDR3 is TGCGCCAGCAGCCAAGACAGGACAGCGGATCATAGCAATCAGCCCCAGCATCTT.

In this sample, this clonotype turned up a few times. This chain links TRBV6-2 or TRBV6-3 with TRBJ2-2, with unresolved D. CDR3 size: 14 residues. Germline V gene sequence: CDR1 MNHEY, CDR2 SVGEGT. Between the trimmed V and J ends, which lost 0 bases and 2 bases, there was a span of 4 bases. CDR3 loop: CASSYSHNTGELFF. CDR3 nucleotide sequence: TGTGCCAGCAGTTACTCCCACAACACCGGGGAGCTGTTTTTT.

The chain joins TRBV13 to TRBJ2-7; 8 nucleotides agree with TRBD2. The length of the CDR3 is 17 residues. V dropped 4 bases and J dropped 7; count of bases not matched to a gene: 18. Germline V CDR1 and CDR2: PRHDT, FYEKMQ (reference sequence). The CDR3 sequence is CASSSLSGGRSQGEQYF. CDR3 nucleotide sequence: TGTGCCAGCAGCTCTCTGAGTGGCGGGAGGTCCCAGGGGGAGCAGTACTTC.

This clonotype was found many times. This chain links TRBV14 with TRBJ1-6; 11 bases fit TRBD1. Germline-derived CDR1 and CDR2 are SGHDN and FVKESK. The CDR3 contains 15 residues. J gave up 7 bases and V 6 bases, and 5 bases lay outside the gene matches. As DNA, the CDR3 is TGTGCCAGCAGGGGACAGGGGGTTAGGAATTCACCCCTCCACTTT. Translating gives CASRGQGVRNSPLHF.

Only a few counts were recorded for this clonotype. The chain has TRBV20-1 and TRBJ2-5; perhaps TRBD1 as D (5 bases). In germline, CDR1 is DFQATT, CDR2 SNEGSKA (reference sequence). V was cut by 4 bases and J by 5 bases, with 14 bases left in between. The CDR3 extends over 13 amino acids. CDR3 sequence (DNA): TGCAGTGCTAAAGGGGCGAGTGGGGAGACCCAGTACTTC. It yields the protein CSAKGASGETQYF.